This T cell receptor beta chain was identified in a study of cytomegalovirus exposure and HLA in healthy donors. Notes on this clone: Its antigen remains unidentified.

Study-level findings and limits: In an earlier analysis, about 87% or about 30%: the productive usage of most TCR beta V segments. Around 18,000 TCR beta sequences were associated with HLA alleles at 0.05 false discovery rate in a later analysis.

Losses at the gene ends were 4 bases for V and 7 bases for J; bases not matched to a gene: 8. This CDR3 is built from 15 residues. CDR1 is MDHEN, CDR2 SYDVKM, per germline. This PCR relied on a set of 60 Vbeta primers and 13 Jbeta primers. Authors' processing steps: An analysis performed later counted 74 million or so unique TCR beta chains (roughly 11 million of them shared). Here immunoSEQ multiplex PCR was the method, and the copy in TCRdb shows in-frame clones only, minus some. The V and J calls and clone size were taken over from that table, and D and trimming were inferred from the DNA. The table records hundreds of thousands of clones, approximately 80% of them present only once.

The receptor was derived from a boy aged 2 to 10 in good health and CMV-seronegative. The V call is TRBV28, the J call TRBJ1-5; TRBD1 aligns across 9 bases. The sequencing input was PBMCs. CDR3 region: CASSSAGTGRQPQHF. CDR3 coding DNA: TGTGCCAGCAGTTCCGCCGGGACAGGGAGGCAGCCCCAGCATTTT.